This T cell receptor (beta chain) is drawn from a study of T cells in Graves' hyperthyroidism and ophthalmopathy. As for the study in general: Peripheral blood sampling occurred at initial diagnosis, before any treatment.

Study results and caveats: Separation of ophthalmopathy from stable hyperthyroidism was achieved by a 13 V-J model.

The CDR3 sequence is 13 residues long. Trimming at V came to 8 bases and at J to 5 bases, leaving 11 bases not matched to a gene. Germline CDR1 is SQVTM and CDR2 is ANQGSEA. Comment on this clonotype: Its specificity is unknown.

Amplification targeted TCR beta CDR3 regions from RNA transcripts. RT-PCR in the first round (using the HTBI primer set) targeted the TCR CDR3. One entry per CDR3 protein, called by TCRdb with MiXCR from the multiplex PCR reads. The table lists hundreds of thousands of distinct CDR3 sequences, around 20% of them singletons. Each diagnosis was grounded in clinical symptoms, serum thyroxine and TRAb, thyroid ultrasound, and orbital computed tomography. This clonotype was obtained from a young man with Graves' ophthalmopathy. Material: blood. The chain employs TRBV29-1 and TRBJ1-2, with 7 bases aligning to TRBD1. CDR3: CSPGTVGFYGYTF. CDR3 bases: TGCAGCCCCGGGACAGTGGGATTTTATGGCTACACCTTC.